Sequencing of this T cell receptor beta chain was carried out in a study of T-cell reconstitution after alpha-beta-depleted transplantation in children. For TCRbeta, the library was prepared with unique molecular identifiers. MiXCR, applied by TCRdb to the PCR reads, yields one record per CDR3 protein. Seen here are 600,000 to 700,000 distinct CDR3 sequences, about an eighth observed once, and the top ten hold 0.75% to 0.85%. The germline V gene has CDR1 KGHDR and CDR2 SFDVKD. V shed 12 bases and J shed 2 bases, with 14 bases lying between them. The CDR3 extends over 13 amino acids. The study's findings and limits: Several hundred rapidly expanded clones from non-depleted graft cells reportedly supplied alpha-beta T cells about two months post-transplant. High day-60 TCRbeta diversity in some patients came from surviving recipient T cells and thymic progenitors. T-cell counts and diversity at one year following transplant were attributed mainly to newly produced T cells.

This clonotype was detected ten times or more. Its antigen is not identified. This TCR came from a girl aged 2-15 years with congenital amegakaryocytic thrombocytopenia, due to receive a stem cell transplant. The starting material was PBMCs, obtained before TCRalphabeta/CD19-depleted stem cell transplant. This sequence joins TRBV24-1 and TRBJ2-3; a weak D match, TRBD1 (5 bases). CDR3 sequence reads: CAAAGPNTDTQYF. As DNA, the CDR3 is TGTGCCGCGGCAGGGCCGAACACAGATACGCAGTATTTT.